Listed below are T cell receptor beta chains from one sample, sequenced in a study of cytomegalovirus exposure and HLA in healthy donors. Clones were read by immunoSEQ multiplex PCR, and TCRdb kept only the in-frame ones, dropping some. This sample has roughly 170,000 clones, with 60% to 80% found just once. Material: PBMCs. Source of these receptors: a woman between 50 and 59 years old in good health and CMV-seropositive. The CDR3 runs from the conserved cysteine through the conserved F or W. D genes are given only for firm matches. Size is stated for part of the rows, as once, few or many counts, or as a class when the clone is expanded.

V gene	D gene	J gene	clone size	CDR3 protein	CDR3 DNA
TRBV5-1	TRBD1	TRBJ1-1	NA	CASRVGTGRGAFF	TGCGCCAGCAGGGTGGGGACAGGGAGGGGAGCTTTCTTT
TRBV7-3	NA	TRBJ2-7	NA	CASSFDRFGEQYF	TGTGCCAGCAGCTTCGACAGGTTTGGGGAGCAGTACTTC
TRBV18	NA	TRBJ1-1	NA	CASSIAQELLLNTEAFF	TGTGCCAGTTCAATTGCTCAGGAACTCCTCTTGAACACTGAAGCTTTCTTT
TRBV5-1	NA	TRBJ1-6	NA	CASSLGAFLRSPLHF	TGCGCCAGCAGCTTGGGGGCTTTTTTACGTTCACCCCTCCACTTT
TRBV5-4	NA	TRBJ2-1	NA	CASSLSGAVINEQFF	TGTGCCAGCAGCTTGAGTGGGGCAGTAATTAATGAGCAGTTCTTC
TRBV30	TRBD2	TRBJ2-2	NA	CAWSVGAGGTGELFF	TGTGCCTGGAGTGTAGGTGCGGGGGGCACCGGGGAGCTGTTTTTT
TRBV9	NA	TRBJ1-1	NA	CASSVVGTGNSEAFF	TGTGCCAGCAGCGTGGTAGGTACAGGGAACTCTGAAGCTTTCTTT
TRBV11-2	TRBD1	TRBJ2-5	NA	CASSQARGQQETQYF	TGTGCCAGCAGCCAAGCCAGGGGGCAGCAAGAGACCCAGTACTTC
TRBV5-4	NA	TRBJ2-1	NA	CASSPPRGNEQFF	TGTGCCAGCAGCCCGCCGAGGGGGAATGAGCAGTTCTTC
TRBV7-8	TRBD1	TRBJ2-3	NA	CASSFRDRGFGDTQYF	TGTGCCAGCAGCTTCCGGGACAGGGGCTTCGGAGATACGCAGTATTTT
TRBV4-1	TRBD1	TRBJ2-3	NA	CASSQTDRGLIDTQYF	TGCGCCAGCAGCCAGACGGACAGGGGCTTGATAGATACGCAGTATTTT
TRBV7-9	NA	TRBJ1-2	NA	CASSLSNYGYTF	TGTGCCAGCAGCCTCTCTAACTATGGCTACACCTTC
TRBV6-1	NA	TRBJ2-7	few	CASSTQGSEQYF	TGTGCCAGCAGTACCCAGGGAAGCGAGCAGTACTTC
TRBV7-9	NA	TRBJ2-5	NA	CASSLVGAFQETQYF	TGTGCCAGCAGCTTAGTGGGGGCCTTCCAAGAGACCCAGTACTTC
TRBV6-6	TRBD1	TRBJ2-7	NA	CASSSGQGNFPYEQYF	TGTGCCAGCAGTTCCGGACAGGGGAATTTCCCCTACGAGCAGTACTTC
TRBV7-9	TRBD1	TRBJ1-4	NA	CASSWDRINEKLFF	TGTGCCAGCAGCTGGGACAGAATTAATGAAAAACTGTTTTTT
TRBV15	TRBD2	TRBJ2-3	NA	CATSRDAGGADTQYF	TGTGCCACCAGCAGAGATGCGGGGGGAGCAGATACGCAGTATTTT
TRBV9	TRBD1	TRBJ1-3	NA	CASSSVGQGSGNTIYF	TGTGCCAGCAGCTCGGTGGGACAGGGCTCTGGAAACACCATATATTTT
TRBV6-6	TRBD1	TRBJ1-2	NA	CASTPTGNYGYTF	TGTGCCAGCACCCCGACAGGGAACTATGGCTACACCTTC
TRBV2	NA	TRBJ1-1	NA	CASRPLGGNTEAFF	TGTGCCAGCCGCCCCCTAGGGGGGAACACTGAAGCTTTCTTT
TRBV28	TRBD1	TRBJ1-1	NA	CASSPGTGLTRTEAFF	TGTGCCAGCAGTCCAGGGACAGGACTTACTCGGACTGAAGCTTTCTTT
TRBV4-2	TRBD2	TRBJ2-3	NA	CASSASGGAGDTQYF	TGTGCCAGCAGCGCTAGCGGGGGGGCGGGGGATACGCAGTATTTT
TRBV29-1	TRBD2	TRBJ2-7	NA	CSVIIGVGLVYEQYF	TGCAGCGTGATAATAGGTGTGGGACTAGTCTACGAGCAGTACTTC
TRBV7-9	NA	TRBJ2-7	NA	CASSLAEGLVYEQYF	TGTGCCAGCAGCTTAGCTGAGGGTTTAGTATACGAGCAGTACTTC
TRBV7-9	NA	TRBJ2-7	NA	CASSFGRGGDEQYF	TGTGCCAGCAGCTTTGGTAGGGGAGGAGACGAGCAGTACTTC
TRBV6-5	NA	TRBJ1-3	NA	CASSFRGGNTIYF	TGTGCCAGCAGTTTTCGAGGGGGAAACACCATATATTTT
TRBV15	TRBD2	TRBJ2-7	NA	CATSRSRTSGVNEQYF	TGTGCCACCAGCAGATCACGGACTAGCGGGGTTAACGAGCAGTACTTC
TRBV7-6	NA	TRBJ2-7	NA	CASSLAGSGAYEQYF	TGTGCCAGCAGCTTAGCCGGTAGCGGAGCGTACGAGCAGTACTTC
TRBV6-5	TRBD1	TRBJ1-5	few	CASSYSARGGNQPQHF	TGTGCCAGCAGTTACTCCGCCAGGGGGGGCAATCAGCCCCAGCATTTT
TRBV29-1	TRBD1	TRBJ1-2	NA	CSVPQGDGYTF	TGCAGCGTCCCACAGGGGGATGGCTACACCTTC
TRBV9	NA	TRBJ2-1	NA	CASSHGGNEQFF	TGTGCCAGCAGCCATGGGGGGAATGAGCAGTTCTTC
TRBV29-1	NA	TRBJ1-2	NA	CSVEASGPYGYTF	TGCAGCGTTGAAGCTTCCGGTCCTTATGGCTACACCTTC
TRBV5-1	NA	TRBJ1-1	NA	CASSSGQPNTEAFF	TGCGCCAGCAGCTCCGGACAGCCCAACACTGAAGCTTTCTTT
TRBV7-9	TRBD2	TRBJ2-3	NA	CASSDGTSGGARTDTQYF	TGTGCCAGCAGCGATGGGACTAGCGGGGGGGCTCGAACAGATACGCAGTATTTT
TRBV19	TRBD1	TRBJ1-5	NA	CASSLPGQGPGNQPQHF	TGTGCCAGTAGCTTACCGGGACAGGGACCAGGCAATCAGCCCCAGCATTTT
TRBV6-5	NA	TRBJ1-3	once	CASSYYPRGSGNTIYF	TGTGCCAGCAGTTACTACCCTCGAGGGTCTGGAAACACCATATATTTT
TRBV6-5	NA	TRBJ2-5	NA	CASSPMDSRGLDQYF	TGTGCCAGCAGCCCTATGGACAGCAGAGGTTTAGACCAGTACTTC
TRBV5-1	NA	TRBJ2-6	NA	CASSLPDSGANVLTF	TGCGCCAGCAGCTTGCCAGACTCTGGGGCCAACGTCCTGACTTTC
TRBV4-2	NA	TRBJ1-4	NA	CASSQFSGAGADRNEKLFF	TGTGCCAGCAGCCAGTTCTCAGGGGCAGGGGCCGACCGTAATGAAAAACTGTTTTTT
TRBV7-9	TRBD1	TRBJ1-2	NA	CASSLGDRCGYTF	TGTGCCAGCAGCTTAGGGGACAGATGTGGCTACACCTTC
TRBV11-2	NA	TRBJ1-2	NA	CASSLATDYGYTF	TGTGCCAGCAGCTTAGCCACGGACTATGGCTACACCTTC
TRBV5-6	NA	TRBJ1-6	NA	CASSTGSSYNSPLHF	TGTGCCAGCAGCACAGGGAGCTCCTATAATTCACCCCTCCACTTT
TRBV15	NA	TRBJ1-5	NA	CATSRPGLNQPQHF	TGTGCCACCAGCAGACCGGGACTCAATCAGCCCCAGCATTTT
TRBV18	NA	TRBJ1-2	NA	CASSPLGGHPYGYTF	TGTGCCAGCTCACCCTTAGGGGGACATCCCTATGGCTACACCTTC
TRBV2	NA	TRBJ1-1	NA	CASSVGARTEAFF	TGTGCCAGCAGTGTGGGGGCTCGGACTGAAGCTTTCTTT
TRBV7-7	NA	TRBJ2-1	few	CASSLGGGDEQFF	TGTGCTAGCAGCTTAGGGGGGGGCGATGAGCAGTTCTTC
TRBV30	NA	TRBJ2-7	few	CAWLTGHEQYF	TGTGCCTGGTTAACAGGGCACGAGCAGTACTTC
TRBV12-5	NA	TRBJ2-1	NA	CASGLDLGAYNEQFF	TGTGCTAGTGGTCTCGACTTGGGGGCGTACAATGAGCAGTTCTTC
TRBV27	NA	TRBJ1-1	NA	CASTHLPQGNTEAFF	TGTGCCAGCACCCACCTTCCCCAGGGGAACACTGAAGCTTTCTTT
TRBV6-5	TRBD2	TRBJ2-3	few	CASRTGLAGTDTQYF	TGTGCCAGCAGAACGGGACTAGCGGGCACAGATACGCAGTATTTT
TRBV10-2	TRBD1	TRBJ1-5	NA	CASSDGQGTQPQHF	TGCGCCAGCAGTGATGGACAGGGAACTCAGCCCCAGCATTTT
TRBV5-4	NA	TRBJ1-2	NA	CASSLGPSRVREGYTF	TGTGCCAGCAGCTTGGGCCCCTCCCGGGTCCGCGAAGGCTACACCTTC
TRBV29-1	TRBD1	TRBJ2-2	NA	CSVRTGVITGELFF	TGCAGCGTTAGGACAGGGGTCATCACCGGGGAGCTGTTTTTT
TRBV21-1	NA	TRBJ2-1	NA	CASSGLGLAGGPLYNNEQFF	TGTGCCAGCAGCGGCTTGGGACTAGCGGGGGGGCCTCTATATAACAATGAGCAGTTCTTC
TRBV5-1	NA	TRBJ2-6	NA	CASSWTDSGANVLTF	TGCGCCAGCAGCTGGACAGACTCTGGGGCCAACGTCCTGACTTTC
TRBV9	TRBD1	TRBJ1-1	NA	CATDRVTNTEAFF	TGTGCCACGGACAGGGTGACTAACACTGAAGCTTTCTTT
TRBV5-4	TRBD2	TRBJ2-7	NA	CASSLASGEFNEQYF	TGTGCCAGCAGCTTGGCTAGCGGGGAGTTTAACGAGCAGTACTTC
TRBV5-1	NA	TRBJ2-5	NA	CASRGRFGNQETQYF	TGCGCCAGCAGGGGGAGGTTTGGCAACCAAGAGACCCAGTACTTC